The 27 T cell receptor beta chains below all came from one sample that was sequenced in a study of cytomegalovirus exposure and HLA in healthy donors. In the PCR, 60 Vbeta and 13 Jbeta primers were used. Measured with immunoSEQ multiplex PCR; TCRdb has only the in-frame clones, and not every one. The sample has about 190,000 clones, 82% seen once. The sequenced sample was PBMCs. These receptors were taken from a woman aged 18-29 years in good health and CMV-seronegative.

This clone was counted only a few times. This chain uses TRBV6-5 with TRBJ1-4; 8 bases map to TRBD1. The ends lost 2 bases at V and 8 bases at J; junction bases unmatched: 4. The CDR3 is 14 residues long. The germline V gene encodes CDR1 MNHEY and CDR2 SVGAGI. CDR3: CASSYAGGYEKLFF. The DNA of the CDR3 is TGTGCCAGCAGTTACGCAGGGGGCTACGAAAAACTGTTTTTT.

The chain recombines TRBV28 with TRBJ1-1, with 7 bases matching TRBD1. Per the germline V gene, CDR1 is MDHEN and CDR2 is SYDVKM. V trimming: 5 bases; J trimming: 1 base; junction bases outside the gene matches: 4. The CDR3 length is 14 residues. The CDR3 region is CASSDREANTEAFF. CDR3 sequence (DNA): TGTGCCAGCAGTGACAGGGAGGCGAACACTGAAGCTTTCTTT.

The gene calls are TRBV5-4 and TRBJ2-3; D might be TRBD2 (5 bases). The CDR3 covers 17 residues. Germline V CDR1 and CDR2: SGHNT, YYREEE (reference sequence). The germline V and J ends were trimmed by 0 bases and 3 bases, with 17 bases remaining between them. CDR3 in amino acids: CASSLVKFAGTTDTQYF. The CDR3 DNA sequence: TGTGCCAGCAGCTTGGTCAAGTTCGCGGGTACTACAGATACGCAGTATTTT. Full variable domain (outside the CDR3, taken from reference TRBV5-4 and TRBJ2-3): ETGVTQSPTHLIKTRGQQVTLRCSSQSGHNTVSWYQQALGQGPQFIFQYYREEENGRGNFPPRFSGLQFPNYSSELNVNALELDDSALYLCASSLVKFAGTTDTQYFGPGTRLTVL.

The chain links TRBV19 to TRBJ2-1, with TRBD1 matching over 12 bases. CDR3 length: 17 amino acids. The germline CDR1 and CDR2 sequences are LNHDA and SQIVND (reference sequence). J gave up 4 bases and V 3 bases, and 7 bases lay outside the gene matches. As DNA, the CDR3 is TGTGCCAGTAGTATCCCACGGGACAGGGGGCCATACAATGAGCAGTTCTTC. It translates to CASSIPRDRGPYNEQFF.

This chain uses TRBV19 with TRBJ2-3; 7 nucleotides agree with TRBD2. V was pared by 2 bases and J by 2 bases, with 10 bases of the junction left unmatched. Looked up from germline, CDR1 is LNHDA and CDR2 is SQIVND (reference sequence). The CDR3 runs 17 residues. The CDR3 reads CASSINLLATHTDTQYF. In DNA, the CDR3 is TGTGCCAGTAGTATAAACCTACTAGCGACCCACACAGATACGCAGTATTTT.

The chain links TRBV5-4 to TRBJ2-3, with TRBD2 identical over 13 bases. After removal of 5 bases from V and 5 bases from J, the junction contained 5 bases not matched to a gene. CDR3 length: 15 amino acids. Germline CDR1 and CDR2: SGHNT and YYREEE (reference sequence). CDR3 bases: TGTGCCAGCAGACTGGGACTAGCGGGAATAGATACGCAGTATTTT. This encodes CASRLGLAGIDTQYF.

V usage is TRBV28 and J usage is TRBJ1-5, with 12 nucleotides matching TRBD1. J was trimmed by 7 bases and V by 6 bases; bases with no gene match: 10. This CDR3 has 16 residues. Germline assignment: CDR1 MDHEN and CDR2 SYDVKM. The CDR3: CASSSWGQGAGQPQHF. The CDR3 nucleotides read TGTGCCAGCAGCTCTTGGGGACAGGGGGCGGGACAGCCCCAGCATTTT.

The V and J genes are TRBV29-1 and TRBJ2-5; TRBD1 aligns across 9 bases. V trimming: 7 bases; J trimming: 5 bases; junction bases outside the gene matches: 5. Germline loops: CDR1 SQVTM, CDR2 ANQGSEA. The CDR3 contains 12 residues. The CDR3 sequence is CSAQQGAETQYF. CDR3 bases: TGCAGCGCCCAACAGGGGGCTGAGACCCAGTACTTC.

V and J are TRBV27 and TRBJ2-3; 8 positions match TRBD1. V trimming: 3 bases; J trimming: 5 bases; junction bases outside the gene matches: 10. The CDR3 consists of 16 residues. In germline, CDR1 is MNHEY, CDR2 SMNVEV (reference sequence). This CDR3 is CASSFLGQGAKDTQYF. CDR3 DNA sequence: TGTGCCAGCAGTTTCCTCGGACAGGGAGCTAAAGATACGCAGTATTTT.

The chain links TRBV2 to TRBJ1-2; D remains unclear. V was pared by 7 bases and J by 5 bases, with 8 bases between. CDR3 length: 11 residues. Germline CDR1 and CDR2: SNHLY and FYNNEI. CDR3 sequence: CASTPEYGYTF. CDR3 nucleotide sequence: TGTGCCAGCACCCCGGAGTATGGCTACACCTTC. The full variable domain, with the rest looked up from reference TRBV2 and TRBJ1-2, is EPEVTQTPSHQVTQMGQEVILRCVPISNHLYFYWYRQILGQKVEFLVSFYNNEISEKSEIFDDQFSVERPDGSNFTLKIRSTKLEDSAMYFCASTPEYGYTFGSGTRLTVV.

The chain carries TRBV4-1 and TRBJ2-1; perhaps TRBD2 as D (5 bases). The CDR3 runs to 16 residues. Germline V gene lookup returns CDR1 MGHRA and CDR2 YSYEKL. Trimming removed 0 bases from V and 3 bases from J, with 12 bases in between. CDR3 in amino acids: CASSQEPDYRYNEQFF. CDR3 DNA sequence: TGCGCCAGCAGCCAAGAGCCCGACTACCGCTACAATGAGCAGTTCTTC.

The gene calls are TRBV7-8 and TRBJ2-7, with 10 bases matching TRBD1. V shed 8 bases and J 2 bases; nucleotides not matched to a gene: 3. This CDR3 contains 13 residues. Germline CDR1 reads SGHVS; CDR2 reads FQNEAQ. CDR3 in amino acids: CASRDRGTYEQYV. Written as DNA, the CDR3 is TGTGCCAGCCGGGACAGGGGTACCTACGAGCAGTACGTC.

J is TRBJ1-1 and V is TRBV7-9; weak D call: TRBD1 (5 bases). CDR3 length: 13 residues. The V and J ends lost 3 bases and 1 base respectively, with 6 bases between them. Germline-derived CDR1 and CDR2 are SEHNR and FQNEAQ (reference sequence). The CDR3 loop reads CASSLQGNTEAFF. DNA for the CDR3: TGTGCCAGCAGCTTGCAGGGGAACACTGAAGCTTTCTTT. Supplemented by reference TRBV7-9 and TRBJ1-1, the full variable domain reads DTGVSQNPRHKITKRGQNVTFRCDPISEHNRLYWYRQTLGQGPEFLTYFQNEAQLEKSRLLSDRFSAERPKGSFSTLEIQRTEQGDSAMYLCASSLQGNTEAFFGQGTRLTVV.

The rearrangement uses TRBV11-2 and TRBJ1-2; 9 bases fit TRBD1. The ends lost 5 bases at V and 14 bases at J; junction bases unmatched: 21. Germline V gene data show CDR1 as SGHAT and CDR2 as FQNNGV. This CDR3 is built from 16 residues. In DNA, the CDR3 is TGTGCCAGCAGCAAGAAGGGTGCGGGACAGGGAGGGTCCGAGACCTTC. It yields the protein CASSKKGAGQGGSETF.

The V gene is TRBV18, the J gene TRBJ2-3; 7 bases are shared with TRBD1. In germline, CDR1 is KGHSH, CDR2 LQKENI. The CDR3 is 14 residues long. V shed 4 bases, J shed 0 bases, and the junction held 1 base outside the gene matches. In nucleotides, the CDR3 is TGTGCCAGCTCACTGGGACAGAGCACAGATACGCAGTATTTT. This gives the protein CASSLGQSTDTQYF.

The J gene is TRBJ2-7, the V gene TRBV2, with D possibly matching TRBD1 (6 bases). From germline, CDR1 is SNHLY and CDR2 FYNNEI. V lost 1 base to trimming and J lost 3 bases, with 13 bases between them. The CDR3 extends over 15 amino acids. As DNA, the CDR3 is TGTGCCAGCAGTGAAGGCCCCGGGACATTCTACGAGCAGTACTTC. Amino acid sequence: CASSEGPGTFYEQYF. Variable domain in full (rest from reference TRBV2 and TRBJ2-7): EPEVTQTPSHQVTQMGQEVILRCVPISNHLYFYWYRQILGQKVEFLVSFYNNEISEKSEIFDDQFSVERPDGSNFTLKIRSTKLEDSAMYFCASSEGPGTFYEQYFGPGTRLTVT.

The chain couples TRBV30 to TRBJ1-2; 7 bases are shared with TRBD1. The V segment lost 0 bases and the J segment 4 bases; nucleotides outside the gene matches: 11. Germline CDR1 and CDR2: GTSNPN and SVGIG (reference sequence). The length of the CDR3 is 16 residues. CDR3: CAWSVRGYGTVYGYTF. DNA of the CDR3: TGTGCCTGGAGTGTAAGGGGGTACGGGACAGTCTATGGCTACACCTTC.

This chain links TRBV18 with TRBJ2-1, with 9 bases matching TRBD1. The CDR3 extends over 16 amino acids. The V and J ends lost 2 bases and 7 bases, in that order; junction bases with no gene match: 9. Germline assignment: CDR1 KGHSH and CDR2 LQKENI. In DNA, the CDR3 is TGTGCCAGCTCACCAATACGGGACAGGGAGAGAAATGAGCAGTTCTTC. Protein product: CASSPIRDRERNEQFF.

The V gene is TRBV30, the J gene TRBJ1-2; D ambiguous. Trimming took off 0 bases at V and 7 bases at J, with 12 bases between the two ends. The CDR3 is 13 residues long. The germline gives CDR1 GTSNPN, CDR2 SVGIG (reference sequence). CDR3 region: CAWSVSGEGGYTF. CDR3 nucleotide sequence: TGTGCCTGGAGTGTCTCGGGAGAGGGTGGCTACACCTTC.

J is TRBJ2-1 and V is TRBV28; 11 bases match TRBD2. The CDR3 consists of 17 residues. Germline CDR1 and CDR2: MDHEN and SYDVKM. The V and J ends lost 7 bases and 3 bases, in that order; junction bases with no gene match: 11. In nucleotides, the CDR3 is TGTGCCAGCATCCCGTCCTTTGGGACTAGCGGCTACAATGAGCAGTTCTTC. Translation gives CASIPSFGTSGYNEQFF.

This rearrangement joins TRBV11-2 to TRBJ2-3, with 7 bases fitting TRBD2. The CDR3 totals 16 residues. Germline V gene lookup returns CDR1 SGHAT and CDR2 FQNNGV. Trimming removed 1 base from V and 2 bases from J; junction bases left unmatched: 6. CDR3 in amino acids: CASSLASGGITDTQYF. CDR3 DNA sequence: TGTGCCAGCAGCTTAGCTAGCGGAGGGATCACAGATACGCAGTATTTT.

The chain employs TRBV5-5 and TRBJ2-1, with 13 bases identical to TRBD2. The CDR3 is 20 amino acids. Unmatched junction bases numbered 11, after V lost 2 bases and J lost 0 bases. Germline V gene sequence: CDR1 SGHKS, CDR2 YYEKEE (reference sequence). CDR3 amino acids: CASSFLRTSGGTSSYNEQFF. Here the CDR3 DNA reads TGTGCCAGCAGCTTCTTACGGACTAGCGGGGGTACTAGCTCCTACAATGAGCAGTTCTTC.

V is TRBV11-2 and J is TRBJ1-1; D remains unclear. The CDR3 sequence is 13 residues long. The germline V gene encodes CDR1 SGHAT and CDR2 FQNNGV. V was clipped by 7 bases and J by 6 bases, with 15 bases between them. The CDR3 reads CASTPVRASEAFF. Here the CDR3 DNA reads TGTGCCAGCACCCCGGTGCGGGCTTCTGAAGCTTTCTTT.

V is TRBV30 and J is TRBJ1-3, with D unclear. V shed 5 bases and J shed 0 bases, with 5 bases lying between them. This CDR3 is built from 12 residues. From germline, CDR1 is GTSNPN and CDR2 SVGIG (reference sequence). The CDR3 loop is CAWAYSGNTIYF. The CDR3 coding sequence is TGTGCCTGGGCGTACTCTGGAAACACCATATATTTT.

As DNA, the CDR3 is TGTGCCAGCAGTTACGGGGGTAGCGGGAGTTACGAGCAGTACGTC. Protein sequence: CASSYGGSGSYEQYV. The V call is TRBV6-6, the J call TRBJ2-7, with 9 nucleotides matching TRBD2. The germline V gene has CDR1 MNHNY and CDR2 SVGAGI (reference sequence). Trimming at V came to 2 bases and at J to 4 bases, leaving 6 bases not matched to a gene. This CDR3 region has 15 residues.

The chain has TRBV18 and TRBJ2-7; no firm D call. Germline CDR1 and CDR2: KGHSH and LQKENI. The CDR3 runs to 14 residues. V shed 4 bases and J shed 3 bases, with 13 bases lying between them. CDR3 residues: CASSQVAGFYEQYV. The CDR3 nucleotides read TGTGCCAGCTCACAGGTGGCAGGATTCTACGAGCAGTACGTC.

The V and J genes are TRBV5-1 and TRBJ1-2, with TRBD1 matching over 9 bases. Losses at the gene ends were 0 bases for V and 7 bases for J; bases not matched to a gene: 7. The CDR3 runs 15 residues. In germline, CDR1 is SGHRS, CDR2 YFSETQ. CDR3 region: CASSLVGTGIPGYTF. The CDR3 nucleotides read TGCGCCAGCAGCTTGGTCGGGACAGGGATTCCTGGCTACACCTTC.